This TCR beta chain was identified during a study of CD8 T cells in ankylosing spondylitis. Turning to this clonotype: Its antigen is currently unknown.

Study observations and caveats: Fewer than ten highly homologous variants made up a TCR beta motif that seemed to typify ankylosing spondylitis blood.

Each CDR3 protein is one row after TCRdb ran MiXCR on the 5' RACE reads. The sample lists under 400,000 distinct CDR3 sequences, around a tenth seen once, with roughly 9.2% in the top ten. Germline V gene sequence: CDR1 LGHNA, CDR2 YNFKEQ. V gave up 0 bases and J gave up 1 base, with 6 bases separating them. CDR3 length equals 14 residues. The sample consisted of blood, either unsorted or a sorted T cell fraction (not recorded which). The clonotype was recovered from a female donor with ankylosing spondylitis or in good health (not recorded which). The chain links TRBV4-2 to TRBJ2-5; D is unclear. The CDR3 sequence is CASSQEYSQETQYF. As DNA, the CDR3 is TGTGCCAGCAGCCAAGAGTACAGCCAAGAGACCCAGTACTTC.